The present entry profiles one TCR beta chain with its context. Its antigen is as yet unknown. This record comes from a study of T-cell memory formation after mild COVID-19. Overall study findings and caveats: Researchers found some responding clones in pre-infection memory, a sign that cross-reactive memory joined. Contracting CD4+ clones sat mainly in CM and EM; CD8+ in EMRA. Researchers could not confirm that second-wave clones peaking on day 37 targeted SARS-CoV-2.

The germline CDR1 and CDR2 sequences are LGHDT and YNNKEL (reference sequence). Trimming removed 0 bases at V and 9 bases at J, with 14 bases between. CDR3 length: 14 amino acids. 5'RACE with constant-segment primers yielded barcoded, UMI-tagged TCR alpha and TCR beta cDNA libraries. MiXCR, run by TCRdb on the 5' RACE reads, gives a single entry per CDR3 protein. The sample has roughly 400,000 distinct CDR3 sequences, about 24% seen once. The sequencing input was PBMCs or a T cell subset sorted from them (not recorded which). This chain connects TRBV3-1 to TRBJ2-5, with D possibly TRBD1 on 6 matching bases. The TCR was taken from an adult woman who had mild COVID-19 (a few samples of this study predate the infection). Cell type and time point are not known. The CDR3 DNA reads TGTGCCAGCAGCCAAGATTTGGAATCAGGGGCCCAGTACTTC. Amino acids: CASSQDLESGAQYF.